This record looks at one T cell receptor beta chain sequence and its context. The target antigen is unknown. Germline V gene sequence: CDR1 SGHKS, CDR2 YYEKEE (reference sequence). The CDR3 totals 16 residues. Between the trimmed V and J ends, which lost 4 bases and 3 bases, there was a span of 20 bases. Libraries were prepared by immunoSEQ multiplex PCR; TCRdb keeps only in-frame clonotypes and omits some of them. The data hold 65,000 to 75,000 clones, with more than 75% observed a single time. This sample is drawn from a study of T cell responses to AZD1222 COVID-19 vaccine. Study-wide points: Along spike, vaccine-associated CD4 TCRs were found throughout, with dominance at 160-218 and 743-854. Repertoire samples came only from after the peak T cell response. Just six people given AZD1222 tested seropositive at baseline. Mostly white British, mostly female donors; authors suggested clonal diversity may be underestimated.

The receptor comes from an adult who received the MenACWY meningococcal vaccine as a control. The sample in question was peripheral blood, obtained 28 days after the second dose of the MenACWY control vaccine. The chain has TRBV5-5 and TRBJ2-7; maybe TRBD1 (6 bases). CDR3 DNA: TGTGCCAGCAGCATGAGAGCGGCAGGGGTGAACTACGAGCAGTACTTC. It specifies CASSMRAAGVNYEQYF.